The rows below give T cell receptor beta chains drawn from one sample of a study of CD8 T cells in ankylosing spondylitis. MiXCR, applied by TCRdb to the 5' RACE reads, yields one record per CDR3 protein. The sample holds 250,000 or so distinct CDR3 sequences, roughly a quarter seen once. Sample: blood, either unsorted or a sorted T cell fraction (not recorded which). These receptors were obtained from a male donor with ankylosing spondylitis or in good health (not recorded which). CDR3s include the opening cysteine and the closing phenylalanine or tryptophan. Fields, in order: J gene, clone size, V gene, D gene, CDR3 DNA, CDR3 protein. D genes are given only for firm matches. Expanded clones get a size class; other rows say once, few or many, or leave the size out.

TRBJ1-5,-,TRBV6-6,-,TGTGCCAGCATGCTGCAGCCAAATCAGCCCCAGCATTTT,CASMLQPNQPQHF
TRBJ2-7,-,TRBV10-3,-,TGTGCCATCAGTGAAGTGGGGGGCAGCGAGCAGTACTTC,CAISEVGGSEQYF
TRBJ2-4,-,TRBV11-2,-,TGTGCCAGCAGCTTAGTATCCAGGCTAAACATTCAGTACTTC,CASSLVSRLNIQYF
TRBJ1-5,few,TRBV20-1,-,TGCAGTGCTAGAGTGGGCCAGGGGAATCAGCCCCAGCATTTT,CSARVGQGNQPQHF
TRBJ1-3,few,TRBV20-1,-,TGCAGTGCCAGAACAAGTGGGGACAATGAATATTTT,CSARTSGDNEYF
TRBJ1-4,-,TRBV6-5,-,TGTGCCAGCAGTTACTCTCGGGGATGGAGTGAAAAACTGTTTTTT,CASSYSRGWSEKLFF
TRBJ2-1,few,TRBV2,-,TGTGCCAGCAGTGAAGGTGGATGGGGGCCCCACAATGAGCAGTTCTTC,CASSEGGWGPHNEQFF
TRBJ2-5,-,TRBV6-2/TRBV6-3,-,TGTGCCAGCAGTTACGGTGGCCTAAAGGGAGAAGAGACCCAGTACTTC,CASSYGGLKGEETQYF
TRBJ1-5,many,TRBV29-1,-,TGCAGCGTAGGGGTAGGCAATCAGCCCCAGCATTTT,CSVGVGNQPQHF
TRBJ2-7,-,TRBV6-1,TRBD1,TGTGCCAGTTCCCGAGCCGGGACAGGGGGCGAGCAGTACTTC,CASSRAGTGGEQYF
TRBJ2-3,-,TRBV27,-,TGTGCCAGCAGTTTTTACGGGGGTCCCGGGGGCACAGATACGCAGTATTTT,CASSFYGGPGGTDTQYF
TRBJ2-1,-,TRBV12-3/TRBV12-4,-,TGTGCCAGCAGTCTCGGGACGACCAGGGAGCAGTTCTTC,CASSLGTTREQFF
TRBJ1-1,once,TRBV5-4,-,TGTGCCGGCCAACAGGGGAACACTGAAGCTTTCTTT,CAGQQGNTEAFF
TRBJ1-3,many,TRBV12-3/TRBV12-4,TRBD1,TGTGCCAGCAGAGGACAGGGTGGAAACACCATATATTTT,CASRGQGGNTIYF
TRBJ1-2,-,TRBV20-1,TRBD1,TGCAGTGCGAGACCGGGACAGGGTGGCTACACCTTC,CSARPGQGGYTF
TRBJ1-1,-,TRBV12-3/TRBV12-4,-,TGTGCCAGCAGTTTATCAGGAGACACTGAAGCTTTCTTT,CASSLSGDTEAFF
TRBJ2-1,many,TRBV29-1,-,TGCAGCGTTGGGAGGGGGCCTGGGGTCAATGAGCAGTTCTTC,CSVGRGPGVNEQFF
TRBJ2-5,-,TRBV7-9,-,TGTGCCAGCAGTCCTTCCCGGCCATGGGACACCCAGTACTTC,CASSPSRPWDTQYF
TRBJ2-1,-,TRBV29-1,TRBD1,TGCAGCGCCCCGGGACAGCGGCTTGAGCAGTTCTTC,CSAPGQRLEQFF
TRBJ1-1,-,TRBV29-1,-,TGCAGCGTTGGAAAAGGGCTGAACACTGAAGCTTTCTTT,CSVGKGLNTEAFF
TRBJ2-7,many,TRBV5-5,-,TGTGCCAGCAGCCGCGGTTTAGGGGCCCACCTACTCGAGCAGTACTTC,CASSRGLGAHLLEQYF
TRBJ2-3,many,TRBV10-3,TRBD2,TGTGCCATCAGTGGGGGACTAGAGGCAGATACGCAGTATTTT,CAISGGLEADTQYF
TRBJ2-7,-,TRBV20-1,-,TGCAGTGCTCCAAGAGGGGGTAGCGTCAGCTACGAGCAGTACTTC,CSAPRGGSVSYEQYF
TRBJ2-5,many,TRBV11-2,-,TGTGCCAGCAGCCCGTCCAGGGACATGCTCGAGACCCAGTACTTC,CASSPSRDMLETQYF
TRBJ2-7,-,TRBV6-5,-,TGTGCCAGCAGTTCATTGCTCTACGAGCAGTACTTC,CASSSLLYEQYF
TRBJ2-1,many,TRBV20-1,-,TGCAGTGCTAGAGCGGGGGGCTTGGGCGATGAGCAGTTCTTC,CSARAGGLGDEQFF
TRBJ2-1,many,TRBV4-1,TRBD2,TGCGCCAGCAGAAAGCTAGCGGGGGGGCTTAATGAGCAGTTCTTC,CASRKLAGGLNEQFF
TRBJ2-4,-,TRBV20-1,-,TGCAGTGCTAGTCCCTCCGGGAACATTCAGTACTTC,CSASPSGNIQYF
TRBJ1-3,many,TRBV10-3,-,TGTGCCCAACCGGATAGGGGGGAGGCTGGAAACACCATATATTTT,CAQPDRGEAGNTIYF
TRBJ1-4,-,TRBV25-1,-,TGTGCCAGCAGTGAAGTGAGGAGGGGTGAAAAACTGTTTTTT,CASSEVRRGEKLFF
TRBJ2-5,many,TRBV20-1,TRBD1,TGCAGTGCTAGGGGACAGGGTGTGGAGACCCAGTACTTC,CSARGQGVETQYF
TRBJ2-7,-,TRBV5-4,-,TGTGCCAGCACCCCCGGTAGGGGTGAGGGCGAGCAGTACTTC,CASTPGRGEGEQYF
TRBJ1-5,many,TRBV7-8,TRBD1,TGTGCCAGCAGCGCCCGGGACAGGGGACCCAATCAGCCCCAGCATTTT,CASSARDRGPNQPQHF